This passage covers 9 T cell receptor beta chains from one sample sequenced in a study of cytomegalovirus exposure and HLA in healthy donors. The PCR was carried out with 60 Vbeta primers and 13 Jbeta primers. TCRdb keeps only in-frame clones here, not all; method: immunoSEQ multiplex PCR. The sample includes about 120,000 clones, 78% seen only once; the top ten take approximately 10%. What was sequenced was PBMCs. The receptors were gathered from a man younger than 45 in good health and CMV-seropositive.

This CDR3 reads CASSLSLYTEDNYGYTF. CDR3 in DNA: TGTGCCAGCAGTTTGTCCCTTTACACAGAAGATAACTATGGCTACACCTTC. The rearrangement uses TRBV27 and TRBJ1-2; D remains ambiguous. V was cut by 3 bases and J by 1 base, with 18 bases left in between. Germline V gene sequence: CDR1 MNHEY, CDR2 SMNVEV (reference sequence). The CDR3 is 17 amino acids.

The chain combines TRBV7-2 with TRBJ2-2; 7 nucleotides align to TRBD2. V was pared by 5 bases and J by 0 bases, with 6 bases of the junction left unmatched. This CDR3 is 16 amino acids long. Germline assignment: CDR1 SGHTA and CDR2 FQGNSA. CDR3 region: CASSRDAGANTGELFF. CDR3 sequence (DNA): TGTGCCAGCAGCCGCGATGCGGGGGCGAACACCGGGGAGCTGTTTTTT.

This clone occurred once. This chain uses TRBV28 with TRBJ2-5; possible D gene TRBD2, 5 bases. This CDR3 is 14 amino acids long. V dropped 7 bases and J dropped 2 bases, with 14 bases sitting between them. Germline loops: CDR1 MDHEN, CDR2 SYDVKM. CDR3 protein: CASNRDSGQETQYF. In DNA, the CDR3 is TGTGCCAGCAACCGGGATTCGGGGCAAGAGACCCAGTACTTC.

This sequence joins TRBV11-2 and TRBJ2-3; tentatively, D is TRBD2 (6 bases). Between the trimmed V and J ends, which lost 2 bases and 5 bases, there was a span of 14 bases. Germline values: CDR1 SGHAT, CDR2 FQNNGV. This CDR3 is 15 amino acids long. This CDR3 is CASSLWRESVDTQYF. CDR3 nucleotides: TGTGCCAGCAGCTTATGGAGGGAGTCCGTAGATACGCAGTATTTT.

V is TRBV27 and J is TRBJ2-7, with D possibly being TRBD2 (5 bases). Germline V gene lookup returns CDR1 MNHEY and CDR2 SMNVEV (reference sequence). V gave up 4 bases and J gave up 6 bases, with 16 bases separating them. This CDR3 spans 14 amino acids. In DNA, the CDR3 is TGTGCCAGCAGTTCATCGATCGAGGGCACCGAGCAGTACTTC. Its translation is CASSSSIEGTEQYF.

The J gene is TRBJ2-2, the V gene TRBV4-3, with TRBD2 matching over 8 bases. The CDR3 is 15 amino acids. Germline V gene lookup returns CDR1 LGHNA and CDR2 YSLEER. The V segment lost 0 bases and the J segment 6 bases; nucleotides outside the gene matches: 3. The CDR3 protein is CASSQEIAGSGELFF. In DNA, the CDR3 is TGCGCCAGCAGCCAAGAAATAGCGGGGTCCGGGGAGCTGTTTTTT.

This clone came up once. This chain connects TRBV28 to TRBJ2-2; 8 positions agree with TRBD1. Germline CDR1 MDHEN, CDR2 SYDVKM. Trimming cost V 8 bases and J 5 bases; bases outside gene matches: 7. There are 14 residues in the CDR3. CDR3 coding DNA: TGTGCCAGCCGGACAGGGTGGTTTACCGGGGAGCTGTTTTTT. The encoded protein is CASRTGWFTGELFF. Filled out from reference TRBV28 and TRBJ2-2, the complete variable domain reads DVKVTQSSRYLVKRTGEKVFLECVQDMDHENMFWYRQDPGLGLRLIYFSYDVKMKEKGDIPEGYSVSREKKERFSLILESASTNQTSMYLCASRTGWFTGELFFGEGSRLTVL.

This clone has only a few counts. The chain employs TRBV6-5 and TRBJ1-5, with D unclear. V dropped 0 bases and J dropped 4 bases, with 4 bases sitting between them. In germline, CDR1 is MNHEY, CDR2 SVGAGI. CDR3 length equals 13 residues. In nucleotides, the CDR3 is TGTGCCAGCAGTTACTCGCGGAATCAGCCCCAGCATTTT. Translation: CASSYSRNQPQHF.

The chain carries TRBV27 and TRBJ2-3; D is unclear. CDR3 size: 15 residues. V lost 4 bases and J 3 bases, leaving 14 bases between the germline ends. Germline CDR1 reads MNHEY; CDR2 reads SMNVEV (reference sequence). The CDR3 loop reads CASSSRYYGTDTQYF. CDR3 DNA sequence: TGTGCCAGCAGTTCCCGATACTACGGGACAGATACGCAGTATTTT.